This TCR beta chain stems from a study of CD8 T cells in ankylosing spondylitis. The length of the CDR3 is 14 residues. Germline V gene data show CDR1 as SGHRS and CDR2 as YFSETQ. V was pared by 5 bases and J by 6 bases, with 8 bases of the junction left unmatched. This clonotype was seen a handful of times. Antigen specificity is unknown. A quantitative 5'-RACE method, one with molecular barcodes, was used to make TCR beta libraries. TCRdb used MiXCR to reprocess the 5' RACE reads, holding one entry per CDR3 protein. The sample holds some 800,000 distinct CDR3 sequences, approximately 12% seen once. The study, taken as a whole, reports: Several highly homologous variants formed a TCR beta motif that appeared characteristic of ankylosing spondylitis blood. Disease-linked clones proved CD8+ and comparatively uncommon in peripheral blood. Some of the motif variants had earlier been found in reactive arthritis patients' fluid and blood. Disease-linked clones reportedly showed significant enrichment in matched ankylosing spondylitis synovial fluid.

The V call is TRBV5-1, the J call TRBJ2-7; 10 positions agree with TRBD1. The receptor was derived from a male donor with ankylosing spondylitis. Sequenced input: blood, either unsorted or a sorted T cell fraction (not recorded which). CDR3 in DNA: TGCGCCAGCAGATTCCTCGGGACAGGGGTCGAGCAGTACTTC. Its translation: CASRFLGTGVEQYF.